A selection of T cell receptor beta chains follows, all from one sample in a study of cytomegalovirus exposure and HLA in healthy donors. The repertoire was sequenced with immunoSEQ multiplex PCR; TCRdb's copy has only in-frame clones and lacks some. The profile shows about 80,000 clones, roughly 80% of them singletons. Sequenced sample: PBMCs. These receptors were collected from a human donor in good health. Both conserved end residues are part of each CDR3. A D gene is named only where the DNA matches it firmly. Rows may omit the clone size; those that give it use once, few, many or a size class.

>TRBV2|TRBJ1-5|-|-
CASSLNQPQHF
TGTGCCAGCAGCTTGAATCAGCCCCAGCATTTT
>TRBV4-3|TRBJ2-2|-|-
CASSQGGVNTGELFF
TGCGCCAGCAGCCAGGGCGGGGTTAACACCGGGGAGCTGTTTTTT
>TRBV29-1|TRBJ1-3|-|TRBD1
CSAGTGVGNTIYF
TGCAGCGCAGGGACAGGGGTTGGAAACACCATATATTTT
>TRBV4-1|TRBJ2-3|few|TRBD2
CASSQSTSGGPISDTQYF
TGCGCCAGCAGCCAATCCACTAGCGGGGGGCCGATATCAGATACGCAGTATTTT
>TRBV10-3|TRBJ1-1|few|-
CAISEPDRPTEAFF
TGTGCCATCAGTGAGCCCGACAGGCCCACTGAAGCTTTCTTT
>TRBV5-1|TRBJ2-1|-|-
CASSLVDREGNEQFF
TGCGCCAGCAGCTTGGTGGACAGGGAGGGCAATGAGCAGTTCTTC
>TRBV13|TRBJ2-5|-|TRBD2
CASSSAGGETQYF
TGTGCCAGCAGCTCGGCCGGGGGGGAGACCCAGTACTTC
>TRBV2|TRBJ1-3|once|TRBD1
CASSEAGQGRGNTIYF
TGTGCCAGCAGTGAGGCGGGACAGGGAAGGGGAAACACCATATATTTT
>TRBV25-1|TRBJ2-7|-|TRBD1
CASSGDRESNEQYF
TGTGCCAGCAGTGGGGACAGGGAGTCCAACGAGCAGTACTTC
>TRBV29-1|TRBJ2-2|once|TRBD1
CSVLGQGTTGELFF
TGCAGCGTTCTAGGACAGGGAACGACCGGGGAGCTGTTTTTT
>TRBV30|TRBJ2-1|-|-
CAWSILAEESYNEQFF
TGTGCCTGGAGTATTTTAGCGGAGGAATCCTACAATGAGCAGTTCTTC
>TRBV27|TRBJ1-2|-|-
CASSLPDRPHYGYTF
TGTGCCAGCAGTTTACCCGACAGGCCACACTATGGCTACACCTTC
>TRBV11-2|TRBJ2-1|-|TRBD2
CASSPGISSGGGDNEQFF
TGTGCCAGCAGCCCAGGGATTTCTAGCGGGGGTGGCGACAATGAGCAGTTCTTC
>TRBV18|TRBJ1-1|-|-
CASSPGRGEWSEAFF
TGTGCCAGCTCACCAGGCCGGGGGGAGTGGAGTGAAGCTTTCTTT
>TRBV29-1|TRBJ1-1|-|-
CSVVRILNTEAFF
TGCAGCGTTGTCAGAATCCTGAACACTGAAGCTTTCTTT
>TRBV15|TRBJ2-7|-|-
CATSRDGRFPGKQYF
TGTGCCACCAGCAGAGATGGGCGGTTCCCAGGGAAGCAGTACTTC
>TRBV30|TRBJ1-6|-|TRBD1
CAWSVGQGRSPLHF
TGTGCCTGGAGTGTGGGACAGGGGAGGTCACCCCTCCACTTT
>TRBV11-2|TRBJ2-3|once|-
CASSLPRGPDTQYF
TGTGCCAGCAGCCTACCCCGGGGTCCAGATACGCAGTATTTT
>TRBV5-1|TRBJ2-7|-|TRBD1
CASSLDPPGQGSSYEQYF
TGCGCCAGCAGCTTGGACCCACCCGGACAGGGAAGCTCCTACGAGCAGTACTTC
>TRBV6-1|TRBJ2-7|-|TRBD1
CASSEFRTGGGWTYEQYF
TGTGCCAGCAGTGAATTTCGGACAGGGGGCGGATGGACCTACGAGCAGTACTTC
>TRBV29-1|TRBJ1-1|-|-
CSALPGNPEAFF
TGCAGCGCACTCCCGGGGAACCCTGAAGCTTTCTTT
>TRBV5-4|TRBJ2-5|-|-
CASSGGGETQYF
TGTGCCAGCAGCGGGGGCGGCGAGACCCAGTACTTC
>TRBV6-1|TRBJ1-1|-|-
CAVEVGPTEAFF
TGTGCCGTCGAGGTGGGGCCCACCGAAGCTTTCTTT